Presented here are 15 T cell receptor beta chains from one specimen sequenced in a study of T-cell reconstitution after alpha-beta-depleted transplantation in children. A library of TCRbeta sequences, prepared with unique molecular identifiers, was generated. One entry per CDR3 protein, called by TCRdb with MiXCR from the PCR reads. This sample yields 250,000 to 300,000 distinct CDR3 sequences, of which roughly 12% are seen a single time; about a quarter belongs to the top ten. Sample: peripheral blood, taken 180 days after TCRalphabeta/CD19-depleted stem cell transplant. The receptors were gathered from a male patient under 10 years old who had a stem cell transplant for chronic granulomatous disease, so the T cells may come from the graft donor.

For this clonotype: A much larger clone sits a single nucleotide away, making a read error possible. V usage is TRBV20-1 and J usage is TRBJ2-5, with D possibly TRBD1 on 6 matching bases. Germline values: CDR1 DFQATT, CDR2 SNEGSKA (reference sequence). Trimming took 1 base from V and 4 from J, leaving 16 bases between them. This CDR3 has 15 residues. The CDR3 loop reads CSARAWDTQGETQYF. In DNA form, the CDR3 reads TGCAGTGCTAGAGCATGGGACACGCAGGGAGAGACCCAGTACTTC.

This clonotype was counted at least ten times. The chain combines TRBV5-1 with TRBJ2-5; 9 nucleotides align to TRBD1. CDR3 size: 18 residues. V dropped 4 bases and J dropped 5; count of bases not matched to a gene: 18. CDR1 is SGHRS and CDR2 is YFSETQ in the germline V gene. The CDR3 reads CASSPGTGNIRAGETQYF. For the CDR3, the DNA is TGCGCCAGCAGCCCCGGGACAGGGAATATCCGTGCAGGCGAGACCCAGTACTTC.

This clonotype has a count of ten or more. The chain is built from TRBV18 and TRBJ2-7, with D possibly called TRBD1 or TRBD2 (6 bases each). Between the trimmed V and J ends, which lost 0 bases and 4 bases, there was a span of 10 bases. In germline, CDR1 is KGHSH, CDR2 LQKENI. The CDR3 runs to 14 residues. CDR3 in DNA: TGTGCCAGCTCACCACCGGGGGGCGGGTACGAGCAGTACTTC. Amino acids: CASSPPGGGYEQYF.

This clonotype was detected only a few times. CDR3 region: CASSPGTKTATGELFF. In nucleotides, the CDR3 is TGTGCCAGCAGCCCCGGGACGAAAACAGCGACCGGGGAGCTGTTTTTT. The rearrangement links TRBV12-3 or TRBV12-4 to TRBJ2-2; the D gene could be TRBD1 or TRBD2 (5 bases each). The CDR3 is 16 residues long. Trimming took 6 bases from V and 5 from J, leaving 19 bases between them.

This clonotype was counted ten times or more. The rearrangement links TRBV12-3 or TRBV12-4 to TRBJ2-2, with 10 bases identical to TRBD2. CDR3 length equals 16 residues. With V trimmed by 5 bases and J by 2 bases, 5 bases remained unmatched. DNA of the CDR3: TGTGCCAGCAGTGCGACTAGCGGGTTAAACACCGGGGAGCTGTTTTTT. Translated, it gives CASSATSGLNTGELFF.

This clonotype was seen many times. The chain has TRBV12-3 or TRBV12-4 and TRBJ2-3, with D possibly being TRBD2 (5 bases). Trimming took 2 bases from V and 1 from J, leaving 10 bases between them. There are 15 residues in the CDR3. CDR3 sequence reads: CASSLSGSGTDTQYF. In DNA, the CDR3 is TGTGCCAGCAGTTTAAGCGGTAGCGGCACAGATACGCAGTATTTT.

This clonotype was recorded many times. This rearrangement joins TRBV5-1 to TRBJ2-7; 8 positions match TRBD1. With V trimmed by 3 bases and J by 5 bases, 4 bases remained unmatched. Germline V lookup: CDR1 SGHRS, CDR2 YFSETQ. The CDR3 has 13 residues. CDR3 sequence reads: CASSSGQANEQYF. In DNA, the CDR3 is TGCGCCAGCAGCTCGGGACAGGCGAACGAGCAGTACTTC.

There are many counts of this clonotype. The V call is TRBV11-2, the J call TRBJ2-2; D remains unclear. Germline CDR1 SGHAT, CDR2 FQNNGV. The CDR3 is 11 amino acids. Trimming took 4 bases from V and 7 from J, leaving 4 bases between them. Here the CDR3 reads CASSWVGELFF. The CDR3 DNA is TGTGCCAGCAGCTGGGTCGGGGAGCTGTTTTTT.

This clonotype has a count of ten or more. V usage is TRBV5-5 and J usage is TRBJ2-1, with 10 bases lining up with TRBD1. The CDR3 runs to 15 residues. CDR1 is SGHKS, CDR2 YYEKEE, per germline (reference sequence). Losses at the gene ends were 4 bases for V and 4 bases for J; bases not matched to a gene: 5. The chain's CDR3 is CASSIPGQGYNEQFF. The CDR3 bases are TGTGCCAGCAGCATTCCGGGACAGGGGTACAATGAGCAGTTCTTC.

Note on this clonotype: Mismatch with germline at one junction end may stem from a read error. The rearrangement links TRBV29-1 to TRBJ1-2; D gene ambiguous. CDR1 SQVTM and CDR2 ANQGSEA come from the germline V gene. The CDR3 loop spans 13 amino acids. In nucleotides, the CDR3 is TGCAGCGTTGAGTCTCGAGATGGCTATGGCGACACCTTC. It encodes CSVESRDGYGDTF.

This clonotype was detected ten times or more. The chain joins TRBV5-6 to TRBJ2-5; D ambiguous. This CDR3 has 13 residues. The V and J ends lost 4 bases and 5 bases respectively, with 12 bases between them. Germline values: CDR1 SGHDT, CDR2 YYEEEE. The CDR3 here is CASSREGTETQYF. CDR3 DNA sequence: TGTGCCAGCAGCAGGGAAGGCACGGAGACCCAGTACTTC.

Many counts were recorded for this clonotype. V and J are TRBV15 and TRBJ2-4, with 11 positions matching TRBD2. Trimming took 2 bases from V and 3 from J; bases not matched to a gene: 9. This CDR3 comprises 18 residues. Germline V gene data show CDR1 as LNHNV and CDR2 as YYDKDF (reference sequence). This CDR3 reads CATSRPLISGGGKNIQYF. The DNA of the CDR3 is TGTGCCACCAGCAGACCACTGATTAGCGGGGGGGGCAAAAACATTCAGTACTTC.

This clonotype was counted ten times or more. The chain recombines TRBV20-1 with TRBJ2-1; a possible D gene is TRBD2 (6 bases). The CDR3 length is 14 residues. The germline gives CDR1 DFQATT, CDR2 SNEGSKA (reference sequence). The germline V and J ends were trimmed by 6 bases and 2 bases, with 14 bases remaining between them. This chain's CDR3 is CSAKKRATYNEQFF. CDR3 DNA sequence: TGCAGTGCAAAAAAGCGGGCCACCTACAATGAGCAGTTCTTC.

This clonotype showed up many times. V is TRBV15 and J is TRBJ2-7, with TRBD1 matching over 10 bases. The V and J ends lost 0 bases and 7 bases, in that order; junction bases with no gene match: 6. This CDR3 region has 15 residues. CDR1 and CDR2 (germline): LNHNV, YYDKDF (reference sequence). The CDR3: CATSRDWGTGDEQYF. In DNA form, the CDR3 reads TGTGCCACCAGCAGAGATTGGGGGACAGGGGATGAGCAGTACTTC.

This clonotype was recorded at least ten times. The CDR3 coding sequence is TGTGCCAGCAGCTCCACGAGGGGACCCCTGCGTGACACCATATATTTT. Its protein product is CASSSTRGPLRDTIYF. The genes are TRBV7-2 and TRBJ1-3, with a possible D match to TRBD1 (5 bases). This CDR3 is built from 16 residues. With 4 bases removed from V and 8 bases from J, the gap between germline ends came to 21 bases. Germline values: CDR1 SGHTA, CDR2 FQGNSA.